The 24 T cell receptor beta chains presented below share a single source sample, sequenced in a study of glioma-infiltrating T cells. The iRepertoire nested amplicon-rescue multiplex PCR amplified TCR alpha and beta CDR3s from RNA. TCRdb processed the multiplex PCR reads anew with MiXCR; each CDR3 protein has one entry. The sample lists a few hundred thousand distinct CDR3 sequences, less than 50% occurring once. The sequencing input was glioma tissue, nonneoplastic brain tissue, or PBMCs (not recorded which). The source of these receptors is a human donor with low-grade glioma or glioblastoma, undergoing nonglioma brain surgery, or in good health (not recorded which).

This clonotype has a count of ten or more. This chain connects TRBV25-1 to TRBJ2-1, with D unresolved. With 3 bases removed from V and 4 bases from J, the gap between germline ends came to 10 bases. The CDR3 covers 14 residues. Per the germline V gene, CDR1 is MGHDK and CDR2 is SYGVNS. CDR3 loop: CASSESSLYNEQFF. The CDR3, as DNA: TGTGCCAGCAGTGAGTCCAGCCTTTACAATGAGCAGTTCTTC.

V gene TRBV12-3 or TRBV12-4 combines with J gene TRBJ2-2; D possibly matches TRBD1 or TRBD2 (5 bases each). V dropped 6 bases and J dropped 7 bases, with 12 bases sitting between them. The CDR3 is 13 residues long. CDR3 protein: CASSPGPRGELFF. The CDR3 region has the DNA TGTGCCAGCAGCCCGGGACCACGCGGGGAGCTGTTTTTT.

This clonotype was counted at least ten times. This sequence joins TRBV20-1 and TRBJ1-5, with D maybe TRBD1 (5 bases). The length of the CDR3 is 14 residues. The V end was cut by 5 bases, the J end by 4 bases, with 15 bases between. Germline CDR1 DFQATT, CDR2 SNEGSKA (reference sequence). DNA for the CDR3: TGCAGTGCTGTTACGGGACTCACGAATCAGCCCCAGCATTTT. Translating it yields CSAVTGLTNQPQHF.

The V and J genes are TRBV12-3 or TRBV12-4 and TRBJ2-5; possible D gene TRBD2, 5 bases. Trimming removed 3 bases from V and 0 bases from J, with 14 bases in between. This CDR3 is 16 amino acids long. This chain's CDR3 is CASSLDERSYQETQYF. The CDR3 DNA sequence: TGTGCCAGCAGTTTGGACGAGCGGTCGTACCAAGAGACCCAGTACTTC.

There are many counts of this clonotype. This rearrangement joins TRBV4-3 to TRBJ2-7, with a possible D match to TRBD1 (5 bases). This CDR3 has 13 residues. Trimming took off 1 base at V and 3 bases at J, with 7 bases between the two ends. Germline CDR1 reads LGHNA; CDR2 reads YSLEER. CDR3 residues: CASSQAQGYEQYF. In DNA, the CDR3 is TGCGCCAGCAGCCAAGCCCAGGGCTACGAGCAGTACTTC.

V usage is TRBV4-1 and J usage is TRBJ2-4; D is perhaps TRBD1 or TRBD2 (5 bases each). CDR1 is MGHRA, CDR2 YSYEKL, per germline. Trimming shortened V by 1 base and J by 0 bases, and 19 bases separated the two germline ends. The CDR3 spans 19 residues. The CDR3 coding sequence is TGCGCCAGCAGCCAAGTCCCGATGTTTAGGGACCTAGCCAAAAACATTCAGTACTTC. Its protein product is CASSQVPMFRDLAKNIQYF.

For this clonotype: A much larger clone lies one base from this, so it may be a read error. This chain connects TRBV25-1 to TRBJ1-2; no firm D call. The germline gives CDR1 MGHDK, CDR2 SYGVNS. The germline V and J ends were trimmed by 3 bases and 0 bases, with 11 bases remaining between them. CDR3 length: 15 amino acids. Here the CDR3 reads CASSDQTMANYGYTF. The CDR3 region has the DNA TGTGCCAGCAGTGACCAGACGATGGCTAACTATGGCTACACCTTC.

A word on this clonotype: As the CDR3 is not closed by the conserved phenylalanine or tryptophan, this likely results from a read error. The chain is built from TRBV4-3 and TRBJ1-3; 9 positions match TRBD1. CDR1 and CDR2 from the germline V gene are LGHNA and YSLEER. This CDR3 comprises 16 residues. V dropped 2 bases and J dropped 3; count of bases not matched to a gene: 5. DNA of the CDR3: TGCGCCAGCAGCCAACTGACAGGGGGAAGTGGAAACACCATATATTCT. It encodes CASSQLTGGSGNTIYS.

This clonotype occurred a few times. This sequence joins TRBV6-2 or TRBV6-3 and TRBJ2-3, with no clear D. The CDR3 consists of 12 residues. Germline-derived CDR1 and CDR2 are MNHEY and SVGEGT. V was clipped by 5 bases and J by 6 bases, with 9 bases between them. CDR3 nucleotide sequence: TGTGCCAGCAGTACCTATTCTGATACGCAGTATTTT. Protein: CASSTYSDTQYF.

This clonotype was counted a few times. The rearrangement joins TRBV20-1 to TRBJ2-7, with 8 bases aligning to TRBD2. The CDR3 has 14 amino acids. Germline V gene lookup returns CDR1 DFQATT and CDR2 SNEGSKA (reference sequence). Unmatched junction bases numbered 11, after V lost 7 bases and J lost 3 bases. The CDR3, as DNA: TGCAGTGTTAAAGCGGGAGTTGGTTTCTACGAGCAGTACTTC. Amino acid sequence: CSVKAGVGFYEQYF.

V gene TRBV7-3 combines with J gene TRBJ2-1; D unresolved. The CDR3 contains 13 residues. V was clipped by 4 bases and J by 7 bases, with 11 bases between them. Per the germline V gene, CDR1 is SGHTA and CDR2 is FQGTGA. CDR3 nucleotide sequence: TGTGCCAGCAGCTCCCAGCCTCGAAATGAGCAGTTCTTC. This gives the protein CASSSQPRNEQFF.

The chain employs TRBV4-1 and TRBJ1-2; D is undetermined. Germline loops: CDR1 MGHRA, CDR2 YSYEKL. The CDR3 length is 15 residues. Trimming stripped 3 bases from V and 0 bases from J, with 11 bases between. CDR3 protein: CASSQLPEANYGYTF. The CDR3 DNA is TGCGCCAGCAGCCAGCTCCCTGAGGCTAACTATGGCTACACCTTC.

This clonotype was observed a single time. This clone may be a read error of a much larger clone one base away. The chain uses TRBV27 and TRBJ2-3, with D maybe TRBD2 (5 bases). This CDR3 region has 14 residues. Germline CDR1 reads MNHEY; CDR2 reads SMNVEV (reference sequence). The CDR3 sequence: CASSSRDSTDTQCF. The CDR3 DNA sequence: TGTGCCAGCAGTTCCCGGGATAGCACAGATACGCAGTGTTTT.

Comment on this clonotype: Because the CDR3 is missing its conserved closing phenylalanine or tryptophan, this is likely a read error. CDR3 region: CASSVGLAGGSETQYL. The CDR3 DNA follows: TGTGCCAGCAGCGTAGGACTAGCGGGAGGATCAGAGACCCAGTACTTG. V gene TRBV7-8 combines with J gene TRBJ2-5, with 14 bases lining up with TRBD2. This CDR3 region has 16 residues. The ends lost 5 bases at V and 4 bases at J; junction bases unmatched: 6. Per the germline V gene, CDR1 is SGHVS and CDR2 is FQNEAQ.

The chain has TRBV15 and TRBJ2-5; 8 positions match TRBD2. The CDR3 has 15 residues. Germline CDR1 is LNHNV and CDR2 is YYDKDF (reference sequence). V shed 1 base, J shed 3 bases, and the junction held 4 bases outside the gene matches. CDR3 protein: CATSRAGGPEETQYF. The CDR3 DNA follows: TGTGCCACCAGCAGAGCGGGAGGGCCCGAAGAGACCCAGTACTTC.

The sample holds a few counts of this clonotype. The V and J genes are TRBV6-2 or TRBV6-3 and TRBJ2-3, with a weak D call TRBD2 (5 bases). Germline V gene sequence: CDR1 MNHEY, CDR2 SVGEGT. V was trimmed by 6 bases and J by 7 bases, leaving 20 bases between them. This CDR3 is built from 15 residues. For the CDR3, the DNA is TGTGCCAGCAGCCGACGGTGGACGGAGGAAAATACGCAGTATTTT. This encodes CASSRRWTEENTQYF.

The CDR3 spells CASSLRTSGGAGELFF. CDR3 bases: TGTGCCAGCAGTTTGCGGACTAGCGGAGGCGCCGGGGAGCTGTTTTTT. V gene TRBV27 combines with J gene TRBJ2-2, with 10 positions matching TRBD2. With V trimmed by 3 bases and J by 6 bases, 7 bases remained unmatched. The CDR3 covers 16 residues. Germline V gene lookup returns CDR1 MNHEY and CDR2 SMNVEV (reference sequence).

The V gene is TRBV18, the J gene TRBJ1-2; D gene uncertain. Germline CDR1 and CDR2: KGHSH and LQKENI. CDR3 length equals 13 residues. Trimming took 5 bases from V and 8 from J, leaving 15 bases between them. The CDR3 DNA is TGTGCCAGCTCATCCTCCGACACCAGAGGCTACACCTTC. Translation gives CASSSSDTRGYTF.

The rearrangement links TRBV4-1 to TRBJ2-5; D is unclear. CDR3 size: 18 residues. The germline gives CDR1 MGHRA, CDR2 YSYEKL. V was clipped by 0 bases and J by 5 bases, with 22 bases between them. The CDR3 sequence: CASSQDKLYKGQNETQYF. The CDR3 nucleotides are TGCGCCAGCAGCCAAGATAAGCTCTACAAGGGCCAGAATGAGACCCAGTACTTC.

The V call is TRBV27, the J call TRBJ2-1, with no clear D. CDR1 is MNHEY and CDR2 is SMNVEV in the germline V gene (reference sequence). Trimming removed 5 bases from V and 1 base from J, with 15 bases in between. CDR3 length: 16 amino acids. CDR3 bases: TGTGCCAGCAGTACCATAGGGTTCGGATCCTACAATGAGCAGTTCTTC. Protein product: CASSTIGFGSYNEQFF.

The rearrangement uses TRBV30 and TRBJ2-1; the D is unclear. The ends were cut back, 0 bases at V and 7 bases at J, with 7 bases in the middle. Germline V gene lookup returns CDR1 GTSNPN and CDR2 SVGIG (reference sequence). The CDR3 runs to 12 residues. The CDR3 sequence is CAWSVEANEQFF. For the CDR3, the DNA is TGTGCCTGGAGTGTCGAAGCAAATGAGCAGTTCTTC.

This clonotype was recorded many times. The rearrangement joins TRBV15 to TRBJ1-1, with unresolved D. The V gene's germline CDR1 is LNHNV and CDR2 YYDKDF (reference sequence). The CDR3 contains 16 residues. Deletions cut 1 base from V and 5 bases from J, with 17 bases between. CDR3 loop: CATSRVEKGSRTEAFF. The CDR3 DNA reads TGTGCCACCAGCAGAGTGGAAAAGGGAAGCCGGACTGAAGCTTTCTTT.

The rearrangement uses TRBV7-2 and TRBJ2-7; either TRBD1 or TRBD2 may fit D (6 bases each). V was shortened by 1 base and J by 6 bases, with 10 bases between the two germline ends. This CDR3 region has 13 residues. Germline CDR1 SGHTA, CDR2 FQGNSA. CDR3 coding DNA: TGTGCCAGCAGCTTAGAGGGGGGAGGCGAGCAGTACTTC. The encoded protein is CASSLEGGGEQYF.

This clonotype showed up many times. A much bigger clone sits one base away, suggesting this may be a read error. The V and J genes are TRBV6-2 or TRBV6-3 and TRBJ2-3; 7 bases fit TRBD2. The V gene end was trimmed by 8 bases and the J gene end by 3 bases; junction bases not matched to a gene: 14. This CDR3 region has 16 residues. The germline CDR1 and CDR2 sequences are MNHEY and SVGEGT. The CDR3 spells CASGNGLVGMTDTQYF. The DNA for the CDR3 is TGTGCCAGCGGTAACGGACTAGTGGGGATGACAGATACGCAGTATTTT.